This T cell receptor beta chain was profiled in a study of T cells after yellow fever vaccination (dated by TCRdb to between 2018 and 2021). A note on the overall study: The SMART-Seq v4 Ultra Low Input RNA kit was used to prepare libraries from fractions with low cell numbers. Bulk TCR alpha and beta repertoires were sequenced longitudinally to track T-cell clones before and after primary and booster YFV17D yellow fever vaccination. The cohort comprised two healthy male donors, one aged 18 to 30 and one aged 30 to 40 years. Blood was collected at multiple timepoints before and after primary and secondary immunization, and bulk PBMC replicates and cell subsets were isolated. Broad study findings and their caveats: A small share of clonotypes occurred in both CD4 and CD8 compartments, likely arising from convergent recombination. Computational filtering was required because FACS-sorted repertoires could contain abundant contaminating clonotypes from the bulk population. Compared with the primary T-cell response, the secondary T-cell response was weaker but faster, peaking on day 5 rather than day 15. Only two donors were included in the study, so the extent to which the findings can be generalized is limited. After the booster, most of the clones that had expanded following primary vaccination were detected again (just under 97% of CD4 and roughly 88% of CD8), which suggests that memory was broadly maintained.

Of note for this clonotype: There is no known antigen for this receptor. Qualities for individual bases were not recorded, and no much larger clone is one base off.

The label giving this sample's treatment or condition can be read as: live attenuated yellow fever vaccine strain. At each blood-draw timepoint, two biological replicates of bulk PBMCs were obtained. PBMCs were isolated from peripheral blood using a standard Ficoll-Paque protocol. TriZol was used to extract RNA from bulk PBMCs, from CD4 and CD8 fractions, and from dextramer-positive and dextramer-negative fractions. The V end loses 6 bases and the J end loses 2 bases, and a stretch of 11 bases separates them. The CDR3 sequence holds 15 residues, the cysteine and phenylalanine included. Solely the CDR3 DNA is kept, with 45 bases framed from the first base. CDR1 and CDR2, per the germline V gene, are SGHTA and FQGNSA. Synthesis of TCR cDNA relied on 5'RACE template switching, a step that introduced a universal primer site along with unique molecular identifiers. Priming of cDNA synthesis was performed from both the TCR alpha and TCR beta constant segments. Library amplification used two PCR steps, and the second PCR step added sample barcodes and sequencing adapters. Sequencing of libraries was done on Illumina HiSeq 2500 (2x100 bp) or NovaSeq (2x150 bp). On the study's bioinformatics: Demultiplexing of reads and collapsing into UMI consensus sequences were performed with MIGEC, and V(D)J alignment was carried out with MiXCR. Using edgeR on replicate PBMC samples, clonotypes were called vaccine-responding if FDR was below 0.01 and the log2 fold change was above 5 up to day 15. Each bulk clonotype was labeled CD4 or CD8 based on which sequenced repertoire, CD4 or CD8, contained the clonotype at higher abundance. TCRdb took the public reads, trimmed them with fastp at Q25, ran MiXCR for clone calling and kept in-frame beta chains. When rows share a CDR3 protein, they turn into one entry using the most common DNA and genes. The V and J calls reflect TCRdb's pipeline rather than the authors' work. This sample gives under 700,000 distinct CDR3 sequences in total; less than 20% of them show up just once. Around a sixth of the sample is in the top ten clones.

The receptor was isolated from a man between 18 and 35 years old who received the YFV17D yellow fever vaccine. The V and J genes are TRBV7-2 and TRBJ1-6, with an unclear D gene assignment. This specimen consisted of PBMCs, obtained 5 days after the first yellow fever vaccination. The DNA sequence follows: TGTGCCAGCAGGAGAACAGATACCTATAATTCACCCCTCCACTTT. The resulting protein is CASRRTDTYNSPLHF. The entire variable domain, with the stretches around the CDR3 drawn from the reference TRBV7-2 and TRBJ1-6 proteins, is GAGVSQSPSNKVTEKGKDVELRCDPISGHTALYWYRQSLGQGLEFLIYFQGNSAPDKSGLPSDRFSAERTGGSVSTLTIQRTQQEDSAVYLCASRRTDTYNSPLHFGNGTRLTVT.